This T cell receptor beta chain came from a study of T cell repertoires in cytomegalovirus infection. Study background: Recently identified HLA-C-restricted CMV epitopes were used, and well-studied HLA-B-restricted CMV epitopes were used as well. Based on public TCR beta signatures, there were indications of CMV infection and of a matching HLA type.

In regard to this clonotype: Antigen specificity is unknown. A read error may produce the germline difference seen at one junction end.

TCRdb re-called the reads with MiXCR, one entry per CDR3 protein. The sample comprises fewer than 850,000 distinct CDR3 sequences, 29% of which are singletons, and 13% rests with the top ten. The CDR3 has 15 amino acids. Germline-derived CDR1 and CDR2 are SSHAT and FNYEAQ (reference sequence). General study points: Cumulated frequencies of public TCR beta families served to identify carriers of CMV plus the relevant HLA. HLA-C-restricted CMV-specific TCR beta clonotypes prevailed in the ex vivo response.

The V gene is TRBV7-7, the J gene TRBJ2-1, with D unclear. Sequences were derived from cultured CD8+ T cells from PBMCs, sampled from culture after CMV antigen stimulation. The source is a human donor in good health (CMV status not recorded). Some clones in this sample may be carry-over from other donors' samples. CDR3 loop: CASSLTAEHYNEQFF. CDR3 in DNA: TGTGCTAGCAGCTTAACGGCAGAGCACTACAATGAGCAGTTCTTC.